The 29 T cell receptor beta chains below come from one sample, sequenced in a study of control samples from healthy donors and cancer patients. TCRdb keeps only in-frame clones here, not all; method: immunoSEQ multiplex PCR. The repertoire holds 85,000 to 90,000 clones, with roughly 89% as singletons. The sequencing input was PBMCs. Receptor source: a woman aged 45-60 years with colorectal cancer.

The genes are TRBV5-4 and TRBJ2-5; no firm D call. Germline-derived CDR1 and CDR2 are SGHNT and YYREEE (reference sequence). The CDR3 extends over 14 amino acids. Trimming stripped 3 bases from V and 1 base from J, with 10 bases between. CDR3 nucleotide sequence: TGTGCCAGCAGCTCGACACGGACCCAAGAGACCCAGTACTTC. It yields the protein CASSSTRTQETQYF.

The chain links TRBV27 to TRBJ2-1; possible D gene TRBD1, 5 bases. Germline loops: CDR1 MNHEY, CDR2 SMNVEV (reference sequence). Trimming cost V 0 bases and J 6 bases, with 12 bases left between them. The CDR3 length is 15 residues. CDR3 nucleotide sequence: TGTGCCAGCAGTTTATCGGGGCCCTCCGCCAATGAGCAGTTCTTC. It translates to CASSLSGPSANEQFF.

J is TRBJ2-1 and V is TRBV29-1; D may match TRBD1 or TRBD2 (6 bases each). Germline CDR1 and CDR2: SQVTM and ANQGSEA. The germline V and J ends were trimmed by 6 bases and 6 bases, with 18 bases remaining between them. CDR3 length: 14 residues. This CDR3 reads CSVAQGGVGNEQFF. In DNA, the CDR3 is TGCAGCGTGGCACAGGGAGGTGTTGGCAATGAGCAGTTCTTC.

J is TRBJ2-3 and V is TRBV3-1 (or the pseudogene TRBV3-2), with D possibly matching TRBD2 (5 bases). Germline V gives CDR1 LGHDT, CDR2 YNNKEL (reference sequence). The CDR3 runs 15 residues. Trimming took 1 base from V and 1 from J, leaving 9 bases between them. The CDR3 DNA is TGTGCCAGCAGCCAAGGAAACGGGGGCACAGATACGCAGTATTTT. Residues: CASSQGNGGTDTQYF.

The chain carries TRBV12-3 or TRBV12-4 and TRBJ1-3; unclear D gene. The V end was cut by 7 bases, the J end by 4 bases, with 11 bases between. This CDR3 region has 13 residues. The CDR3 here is CASTTSLGNTIYF. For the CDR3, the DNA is TGTGCCAGCACTACTTCCTTGGGAAACACCATATATTTT.

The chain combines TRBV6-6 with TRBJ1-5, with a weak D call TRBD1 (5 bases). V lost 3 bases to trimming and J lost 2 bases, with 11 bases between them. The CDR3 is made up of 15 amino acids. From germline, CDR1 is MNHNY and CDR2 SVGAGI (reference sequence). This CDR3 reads CASSYGVGGNQPQHF. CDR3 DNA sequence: TGTGCCAGCAGTTATGGGGTGGGGGGCAATCAGCCCCAGCATTTT.

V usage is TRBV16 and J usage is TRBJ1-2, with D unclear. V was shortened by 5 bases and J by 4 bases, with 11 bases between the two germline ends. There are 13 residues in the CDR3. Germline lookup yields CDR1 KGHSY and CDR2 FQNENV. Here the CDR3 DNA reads TGTGCCAGCAGCAGCAGCGAACGCTATGGCTACACCTTC. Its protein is CASSSSERYGYTF.

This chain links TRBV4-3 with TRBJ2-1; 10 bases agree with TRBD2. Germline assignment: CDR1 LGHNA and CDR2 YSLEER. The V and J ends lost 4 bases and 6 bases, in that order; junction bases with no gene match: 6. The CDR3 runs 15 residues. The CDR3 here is CASSPFSGGVNEQFF. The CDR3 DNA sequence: TGCGCCAGCAGCCCCTTCAGCGGGGGGGTCAATGAGCAGTTCTTC.

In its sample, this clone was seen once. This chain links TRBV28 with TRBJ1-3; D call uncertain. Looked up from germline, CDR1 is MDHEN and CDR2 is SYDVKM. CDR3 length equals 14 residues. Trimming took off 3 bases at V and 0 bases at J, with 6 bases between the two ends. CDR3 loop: CASSLLHSGNTIYF. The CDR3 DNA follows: TGTGCCAGCAGTTTGTTGCACTCTGGAAACACCATATATTTT.

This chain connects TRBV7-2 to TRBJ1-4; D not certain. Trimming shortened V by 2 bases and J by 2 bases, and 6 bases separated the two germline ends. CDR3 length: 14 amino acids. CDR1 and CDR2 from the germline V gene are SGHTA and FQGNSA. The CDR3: CASSLSGTNEKLFF. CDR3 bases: TGTGCCAGCAGCTTAAGTGGGACTAATGAAAAACTGTTTTTT. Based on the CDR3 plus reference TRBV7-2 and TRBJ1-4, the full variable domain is GAGVSQSPSNKVTEKGKDVELRCDPISGHTALYWYRQSLGQGLEFLIYFQGNSAPDKSGLPSDRFSAERTGGSVSTLTIQRTQQEDSAVYLCASSLSGTNEKLFFGSGTQLSVL.

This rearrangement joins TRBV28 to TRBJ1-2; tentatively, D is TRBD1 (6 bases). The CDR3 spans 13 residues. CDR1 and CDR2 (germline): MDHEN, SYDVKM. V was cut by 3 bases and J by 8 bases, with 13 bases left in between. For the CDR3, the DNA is TGTGCCAGCAGTTTCGGGGGGGCGGACGGCTACACCTTC. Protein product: CASSFGGADGYTF.

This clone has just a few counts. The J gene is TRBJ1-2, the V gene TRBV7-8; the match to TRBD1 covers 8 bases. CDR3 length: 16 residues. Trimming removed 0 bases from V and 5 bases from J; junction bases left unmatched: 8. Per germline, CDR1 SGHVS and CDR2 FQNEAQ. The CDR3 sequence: CASSLAAQGGWYGYTF. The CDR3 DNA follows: TGTGCCAGCAGCTTAGCGGCACAGGGGGGATGGTATGGCTACACCTTC.

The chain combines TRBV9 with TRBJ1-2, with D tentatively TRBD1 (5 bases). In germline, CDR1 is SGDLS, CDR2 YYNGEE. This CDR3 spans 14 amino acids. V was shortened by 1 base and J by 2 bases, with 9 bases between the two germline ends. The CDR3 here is CASSVTDTNYGYTF. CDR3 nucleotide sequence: TGTGCCAGCAGCGTAACGGACACCAACTATGGCTACACCTTC.

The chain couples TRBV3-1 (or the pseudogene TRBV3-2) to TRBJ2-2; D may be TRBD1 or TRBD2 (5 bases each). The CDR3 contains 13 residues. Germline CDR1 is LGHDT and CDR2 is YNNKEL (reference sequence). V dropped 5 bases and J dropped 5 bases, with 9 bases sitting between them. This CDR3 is CASSGGRTGELFF. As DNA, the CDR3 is TGTGCCAGCAGCGGGGGTCGGACCGGGGAGCTGTTTTTT.

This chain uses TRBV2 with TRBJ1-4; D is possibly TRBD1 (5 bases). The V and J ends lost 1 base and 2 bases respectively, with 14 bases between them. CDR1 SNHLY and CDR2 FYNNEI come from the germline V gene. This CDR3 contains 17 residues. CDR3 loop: CASSEVARDQTNEKLFF. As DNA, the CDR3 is TGTGCCAGCAGTGAAGTAGCCAGGGATCAGACTAATGAAAAACTGTTTTTT.

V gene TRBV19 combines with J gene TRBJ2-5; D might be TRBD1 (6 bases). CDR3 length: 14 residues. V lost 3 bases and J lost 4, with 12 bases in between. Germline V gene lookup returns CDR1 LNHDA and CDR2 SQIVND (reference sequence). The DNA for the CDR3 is TGTGCCAGTAGTATGGCCAGCAGGGGAGAGACCCAGTACTTC. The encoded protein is CASSMASRGETQYF.

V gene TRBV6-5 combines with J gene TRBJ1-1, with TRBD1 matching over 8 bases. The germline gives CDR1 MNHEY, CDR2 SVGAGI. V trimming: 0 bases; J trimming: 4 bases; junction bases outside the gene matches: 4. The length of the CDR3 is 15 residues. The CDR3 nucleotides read TGTGCCAGCAGTTACTCGACTACAGGGGGCACTGAAGCTTTCTTT. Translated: CASSYSTTGGTEAFF.

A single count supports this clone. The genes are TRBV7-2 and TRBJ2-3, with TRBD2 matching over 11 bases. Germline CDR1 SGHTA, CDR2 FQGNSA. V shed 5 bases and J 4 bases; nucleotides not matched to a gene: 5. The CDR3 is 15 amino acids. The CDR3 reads CASSVGLAGADTQYF. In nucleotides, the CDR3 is TGTGCCAGCAGCGTAGGACTAGCGGGCGCAGATACGCAGTATTTT.

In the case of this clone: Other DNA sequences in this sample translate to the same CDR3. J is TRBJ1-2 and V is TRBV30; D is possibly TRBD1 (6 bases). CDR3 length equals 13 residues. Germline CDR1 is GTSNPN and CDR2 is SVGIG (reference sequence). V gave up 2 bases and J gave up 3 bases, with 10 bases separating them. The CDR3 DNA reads TGTGCCTGGAGTCTACAGGGCCACTATGGCTACACCTTC. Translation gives CAWSLQGHYGYTF.

The DNA of the CDR3 is TGCGCCAGCAGTGCGGGGGGACAGGAAACCTACGAGCAGTACGTC. Residues: CASSAGGQETYEQYV. The chain recombines TRBV10-2 with TRBJ2-7, with D tentatively TRBD1 (8 bases). The CDR3 is 15 amino acids. Trimming cost V 4 bases and J 2 bases, with 15 bases left between them. From germline, CDR1 is WSHSY and CDR2 SAAADI.

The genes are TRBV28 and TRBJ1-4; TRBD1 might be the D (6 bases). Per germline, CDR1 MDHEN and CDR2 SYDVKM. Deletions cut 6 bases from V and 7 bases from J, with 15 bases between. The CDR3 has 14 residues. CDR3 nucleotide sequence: TGTGCCAGCAGCCTCGGACGGGGGCGTGAAAAACTGTTTTTT. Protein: CASSLGRGREKLFF. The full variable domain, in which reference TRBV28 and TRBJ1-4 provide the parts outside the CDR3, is DVKVTQSSRYLVKRTGEKVFLECVQDMDHENMFWYRQDPGLGLRLIYFSYDVKMKEKGDIPEGYSVSREKKERFSLILESASTNQTSMYLCASSLGRGREKLFFGSGTQLSVL.

The CDR3 DNA is TGTGCCAGCAGCTTGGGGACCTTGGTCACCTTC. Protein: CASSLGTLVTF. The chain employs TRBV5-5 and TRBJ1-2, with D uncertain. Trimming took off 0 bases at V and 13 bases at J, with 10 bases between the two ends. From germline, CDR1 is SGHKS and CDR2 YYEKEE (reference sequence). The CDR3 length is 11 residues.

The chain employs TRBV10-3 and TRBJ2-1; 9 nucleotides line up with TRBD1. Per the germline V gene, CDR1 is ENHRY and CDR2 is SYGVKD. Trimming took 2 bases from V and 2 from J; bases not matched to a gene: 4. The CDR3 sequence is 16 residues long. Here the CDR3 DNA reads TGTGCCATCAGTGAGCGGGGACAGGGACCCTACAATGAGCAGTTCTTC. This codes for CAISERGQGPYNEQFF.

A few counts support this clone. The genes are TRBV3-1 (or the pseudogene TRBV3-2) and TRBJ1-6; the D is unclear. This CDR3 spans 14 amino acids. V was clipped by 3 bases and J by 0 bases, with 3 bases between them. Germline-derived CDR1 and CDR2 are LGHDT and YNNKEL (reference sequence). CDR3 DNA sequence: TGTGCCAGCAGCCAGGTCTCCTATAATTCACCCCTCCACTTT. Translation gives CASSQVSYNSPLHF.

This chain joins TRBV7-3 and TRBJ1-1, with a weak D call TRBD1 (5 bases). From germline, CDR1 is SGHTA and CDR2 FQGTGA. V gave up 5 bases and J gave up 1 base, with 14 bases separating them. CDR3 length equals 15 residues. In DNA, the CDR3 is TGTGCCAGCAGCCCAACAGGCTACCCGAACACTGAAGCTTTCTTT. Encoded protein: CASSPTGYPNTEAFF.

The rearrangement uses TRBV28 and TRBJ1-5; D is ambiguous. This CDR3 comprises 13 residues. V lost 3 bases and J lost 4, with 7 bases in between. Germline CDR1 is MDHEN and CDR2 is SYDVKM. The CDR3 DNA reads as TGTGCCAGCAGTTTGGACGGGAATCAGCCCCAGCATTTT. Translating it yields CASSLDGNQPQHF.

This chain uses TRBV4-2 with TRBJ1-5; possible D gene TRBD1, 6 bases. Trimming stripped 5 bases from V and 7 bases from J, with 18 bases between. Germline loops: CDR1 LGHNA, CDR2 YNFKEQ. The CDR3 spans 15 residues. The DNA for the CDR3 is TGTGCCAGCAGCTCTAAACCAGGGGTGGGCCAGCCCCAGCATTTT. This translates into CASSSKPGVGQPQHF.

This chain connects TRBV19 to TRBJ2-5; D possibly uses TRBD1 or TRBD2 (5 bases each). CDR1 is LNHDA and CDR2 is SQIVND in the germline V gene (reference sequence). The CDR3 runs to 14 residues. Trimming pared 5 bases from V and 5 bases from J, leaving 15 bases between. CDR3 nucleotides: TGTGCCAGTAGTCCGGTCCTCGGGGCGGAGACCCAGTACTTC. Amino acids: CASSPVLGAETQYF. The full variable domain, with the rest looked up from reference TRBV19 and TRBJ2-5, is DGGITQSPKYLFRKEGQNVTLSCEQNLNHDAMYWYRQDPGQGLRLIYYSQIVNDFQKGDIAEGYSVSREKKESFPLTVTSAQKNPTAFYLCASSPVLGAETQYFGPGTRLLVL.

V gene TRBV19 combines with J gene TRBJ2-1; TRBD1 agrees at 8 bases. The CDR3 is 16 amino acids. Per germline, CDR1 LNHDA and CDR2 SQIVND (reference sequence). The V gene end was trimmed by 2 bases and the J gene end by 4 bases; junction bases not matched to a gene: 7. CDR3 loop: CASSIPPGTGYNEQFF. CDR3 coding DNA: TGTGCCAGTAGTATACCCCCGGGGACAGGTTACAATGAGCAGTTCTTC. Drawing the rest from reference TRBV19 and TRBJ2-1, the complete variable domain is DGGITQSPKYLFRKEGQNVTLSCEQNLNHDAMYWYRQDPGQGLRLIYYSQIVNDFQKGDIAEGYSVSREKKESFPLTVTSAQKNPTAFYLCASSIPPGTGYNEQFFGPGTRLTVL.